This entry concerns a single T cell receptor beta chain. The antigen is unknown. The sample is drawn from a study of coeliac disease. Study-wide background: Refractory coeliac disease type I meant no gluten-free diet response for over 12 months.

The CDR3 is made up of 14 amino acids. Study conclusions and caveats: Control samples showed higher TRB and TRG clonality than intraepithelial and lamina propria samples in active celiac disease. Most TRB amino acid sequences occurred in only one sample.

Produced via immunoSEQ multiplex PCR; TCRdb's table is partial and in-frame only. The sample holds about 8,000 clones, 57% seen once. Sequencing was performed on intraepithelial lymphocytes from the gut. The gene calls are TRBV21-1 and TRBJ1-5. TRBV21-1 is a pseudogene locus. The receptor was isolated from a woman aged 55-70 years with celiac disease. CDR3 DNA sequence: TGTGCCAGCCTAATGCGGGGAGGGGATCAGCCCCAGCATTTT. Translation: CASLMRGGDQPQHF.